The rows below give T cell receptor beta chains drawn from one sample of a study of post-analysis software for immune sequencing data. TCRdb itself ran the PCR reads through MiXCR, one entry per CDR3 protein. This table holds roughly 600,000 distinct CDR3 sequences, about 40% found once. Sequencing was performed on blood. Receptors were obtained from a girl aged 10 to 17 with multiple sclerosis. CDR3s include the opening cysteine and the closing phenylalanine or tryptophan. A D gene is named only where the DNA matches it firmly. Clone size is not always given. Where it is, it says once, few, many or a class for expanded clones.

CDR3aa,CDR3nt,j_gene,v_gene,abundance,d_gene
CASSLAPGGQGTQYF,TGCGCCAGCAGCTTGGCCCCCGGGGGCCAGGGGACCCAGTACTTC,TRBJ2-5,TRBV5-1,few,-
CASSPPGQDNSYEQYF,TGTGCCAGCAGTCCTCCCGGACAGGATAACTCCTACGAGCAGTACTTC,TRBJ2-7,TRBV12-3/TRBV12-4,-,TRBD1
CASRSGSPNEQFF,TGCGCCAGCAGAAGCGGGAGTCCCAATGAGCAGTTCTTC,TRBJ2-1,TRBV5-1,-,TRBD2
CASSGLGRADEQFF,TGTGCCAGCAGTGGGTTGGGCAGGGCGGATGAGCAGTTCTTC,TRBJ2-1,TRBV6-1,-,-
CSASRTSADNEQFF,TGCAGTGCTAGCCGGACTAGCGCCGACAATGAGCAGTTCTTC,TRBJ2-1,TRBV20-1,-,TRBD2
CASSPAGQVETQYF,TGTGCCAGCAGCCCCGCAGGACAGGTAGAGACCCAGTACTTC,TRBJ2-5,TRBV7-9,-,TRBD1
CASSVGPGTSRADTQYF,TGCGCCAGCAGCGTAGGGCCCGGGACTAGCAGGGCAGATACGCAGTATTTT,TRBJ2-3,TRBV5-1,few,TRBD2
CSARVWSPQETQYF,TGCAGTGCTAGAGTCTGGTCCCCCCAAGAGACCCAGTACTTC,TRBJ2-5,TRBV20-1,few,-
CASRGLAVYNEQFF,TGTGCCAGCAGGGGACTAGCGGTTTACAATGAGCAGTTCTTC,TRBJ2-1,TRBV7-2,-,TRBD2
CSARASGSLYEQYF,TGCAGTGCTAGGGCTAGCGGGAGTCTCTACGAGCAGTACTTC,TRBJ2-7,TRBV20-1,-,TRBD2
CASSPPQTVEQFF,TGTGCCAGCTCACCACCGCAAACGGTAGAGCAGTTCTTC,TRBJ2-1,TRBV18,few,-
CASNRQGDYGYTF,TGTGCCAGCAACCGACAGGGTGACTATGGCTACACCTTC,TRBJ1-2,TRBV12-3/TRBV12-4,-,TRBD1
CAISRTSNTDTQYF,TGTGCCATCAGTAGGACTAGCAACACAGATACGCAGTATTTT,TRBJ2-3,TRBV10-3,-,TRBD2
CASSQAGSPPNEQFF,TGTGCCAGCAGCCAGGCCGGGAGCCCCCCAAATGAGCAGTTCTTC,TRBJ2-1,TRBV7-9,few,-
CSVIDWTEQDYGYTF,TGCAGCGTTATCGACTGGACAGAACAAGACTATGGCTACACCTTC,TRBJ1-2,TRBV29-1,-,-
CASSSRDRGPEQYF,TGCGCCAGCAGCTCTCGCGACAGGGGGCCTGAGCAGTACTTC,TRBJ2-7,TRBV5-1,-,TRBD1
CASSVGRERGYTF,TGTGCCAGCAGCGTTGGCAGGGAGCGTGGCTACACCTTC,TRBJ1-2,TRBV9,few,-
CASSPLETYEQYF,TGTGCCAGCAGTCCTCTCGAGACCTACGAGCAGTACTTC,TRBJ2-7,TRBV12-3/TRBV12-4,few,-
CASSSTGTGGVGEQYF,TGTGCCAGCAGTTCGACCGGGACAGGCGGCGTTGGGGAGCAGTACTTC,TRBJ2-5,TRBV5-6,-,TRBD1
CSARPIATSGGYNEQFF,TGCAGTGCTAGACCTATCGCCACCAGCGGGGGGTACAATGAGCAGTTCTTC,TRBJ2-1,TRBV20-1,-,TRBD2
CASNLRTGNYEQYF,TGTGCCAGCAACCTGCGGACAGGAAACTACGAGCAGTACTTC,TRBJ2-7,TRBV6-6,-,TRBD1
CASSYSVYYEQFF,TGTGCCAGCAGTTACAGCGTTTACTATGAGCAGTTCTTC,TRBJ2-1,TRBV27,once,-
CASSGGGRYEQYF,TGCGCCAGCAGTGGAGGGGGCCGCTACGAGCAGTACTTC,TRBJ2-7,TRBV10-2,few,TRBD1
CAISPTGNQPQHF,TGTGCCATCAGTCCGACAGGGAATCAGCCCCAGCATTTT,TRBJ1-5,TRBV10-3,-,TRBD1
CASSFDGAGGDVWEQYF,TGTGCCAGCAGCTTTGATGGGGCGGGGGGTGACGTGTGGGAGCAGTACTTC,TRBJ2-4,TRBV7-2,once,TRBD2
CASSSAPVPGYTF,TGTGCCAGCAGTTCCGCCCCCGTGCCCGGCTACACCTTC,TRBJ1-2,TRBV12-3/TRBV12-4,-,-
CASSISGISGEKLFF,TGCGCCAGCAGCATATCAGGGATCAGCGGTGAAAAACTGTTTTTT,TRBJ1-4,TRBV5-1,once,-
CASSPARNTGELFF,TGCGCCAGCAGCCCCGCGCGTAACACCGGGGAGCTGTTTTTT,TRBJ2-2,TRBV5-1,-,-
CSGNAPYTLNEQFF,TGCAGTGGGAATGCGCCGTACACCTTAAATGAGCAGTTCTTC,TRBJ2-1,TRBV20-1,few,-